This T cell receptor (beta chain) was identified during a study of Graves' ophthalmopathy and Graves' hyperthyroidism. The CDR3 is 13 amino acids. CDR1 is SGHRS and CDR2 is YFSETQ in the germline V gene. The germline V and J ends were trimmed by 4 bases and 5 bases, with 12 bases remaining between them. RNA transcripts yielded amplified TCR beta CDR3 regions. RT-PCR with HTBI primers came first, then second-round multiplex PCR. Using its own MiXCR run on the multiplex PCR reads, TCRdb lists one record per CDR3 protein. The data hold 300,000 to 500,000 distinct CDR3 sequences, with approximately 15% observed a single time. This clonotype occurred a few times.

This receptor was identified in a woman aged 18-29 years with stable Graves' hyperthyroidism. The chain employs TRBV5-1 and TRBJ1-1; D possibly corresponds to TRBD1 (5 bases). What was sequenced was peripheral blood. The CDR3 bases are TGCGCCAGCAGCATCAGGGATGGTACTGAAGCTTTCTTT. Its protein product is CASSIRDGTEAFF.